Shown below are 27 T cell receptor beta chains from a single sample sequenced in a study of blood T cell repertoires in COVID-19. Assay: immunoSEQ multiplex PCR; the TCRdb copy retains only in-frame clones and omits some. The sample consists of more than 150,000 clones, around 87% of them appearing once. Specimen: peripheral blood. These receptors all stem from a man between 35 and 55 years old with active or convalescent COVID-19.

The CDR3 protein is CASSLSGVRETQYF. The CDR3 region has the DNA TGTGCCAGCTCACTGAGCGGGGTACGGGAGACCCAGTACTTC. The chain recombines TRBV18 with TRBJ2-5; 7 bases match TRBD2. The CDR3 is made up of 14 amino acids. The junction had 7 bases not matched to a gene; V was cut back by 4 bases and J by 5 bases. Germline values: CDR1 KGHSH, CDR2 LQKENI.

The rearrangement uses TRBV19 and TRBJ1-1; D may be TRBD1 (5 bases). There are 15 residues in the CDR3. CDR1 LNHDA and CDR2 SQIVND come from the germline V gene (reference sequence). V was pared by 2 bases and J by 3 bases, with 13 bases between. Here the CDR3 reads CASSIRRGGDTEAFF. CDR3 DNA sequence: TGTGCCAGTAGTATACGCCGGGGAGGGGACACTGAAGCTTTCTTT. The entire variable domain, with the rest obtained from reference TRBV19 and TRBJ1-1, is as follows: DGGITQSPKYLFRKEGQNVTLSCEQNLNHDAMYWYRQDPGQGLRLIYYSQIVNDFQKGDIAEGYSVSREKKESFPLTVTSAQKNPTAFYLCASSIRRGGDTEAFFGQGTRLTVV.

This clone was observed once. The chain links TRBV9 to TRBJ2-5; maybe TRBD1 (6 bases). V dropped 1 base and J dropped 5 bases, with 15 bases sitting between them. The germline gives CDR1 SGDLS, CDR2 YYNGEE. The CDR3 spans 15 residues. Written as DNA, the CDR3 is TGTGCCAGCAGCGTATCAGGGGTTCCATGGGAGACCCAGTACTTC. It translates to CASSVSGVPWETQYF. Looking up the rest from reference TRBV9 and TRBJ2-5 gives the full variable domain: DSGVTQTPKHLITATGQRVTLRCSPRSGDLSVYWYQQSLDQGLQFLIQYYNGEERAKGNILERFSAQQFPDLHSELNLSSLELGDSALYFCASSVSGVPWETQYFGPGTRLLVL.

The V gene is TRBV15, the J gene TRBJ1-3; D is uncertain. V lost 1 base, J lost 0 bases, and 7 bases lay in between. The CDR3 consists of 15 residues. Germline-derived CDR1 and CDR2 are LNHNV and YYDKDF (reference sequence). The CDR3 protein is CATSRGESSGNTIYF. The CDR3 nucleotides are TGTGCCACCAGCAGAGGAGAGAGCTCTGGAAACACCATATATTTT.

V gene TRBV12-2 combines with J gene TRBJ1-5. TRBV12-2 represents a pseudogene. This CDR3 spans 13 amino acids. The CDR3 is CARGRGSNQPQHF. Here the CDR3 DNA reads TGTGCAAGGGGCCGGGGGAGCAATCAGCCCCAGCATTTT.

The chain links TRBV4-2 to TRBJ2-7, with 11 bases lining up with TRBD1. Germline assignment: CDR1 LGHNA and CDR2 YNFKEQ. The CDR3 totals 17 residues. V lost 1 base to trimming and J lost 6 bases; unmatched junction nucleotides: 11. The CDR3 nucleotides read TGTGCCAGCAGCCAAGTCCAGGCGGGGACAGGGGGAGGCGAGCAGTACTTC. Its translation: CASSQVQAGTGGGEQYF.

In its sample, this clone was seen a few times. The chain uses TRBV30 and TRBJ1-6; D remains unclear. This CDR3 region has 15 residues. Germline values: CDR1 GTSNPN, CDR2 SVGIG (reference sequence). V was cut by 5 bases and J by 3 bases, with 14 bases left in between. This chain's CDR3 is CAWGRFGSYNSPLHF. The CDR3 region has the DNA TGTGCCTGGGGCCGTTTTGGGAGCTATAATTCACCCCTCCACTTT.

CDR3 DNA sequence: TGTGCCAGCAGCATCCAGGACCCCGCAGGGCCCTATGGCTACACCTTC. Residues: CASSIQDPAGPYGYTF. The chain links TRBV9 to TRBJ1-2; maybe TRBD1 (5 bases). V shed 4 bases and J shed 4 bases, with 20 bases lying between them. Germline V gene sequence: CDR1 SGDLS, CDR2 YYNGEE. The CDR3 loop spans 16 amino acids.

The chain couples TRBV18 to TRBJ1-2; 9 nucleotides match TRBD1. Germline V gene sequence: CDR1 KGHSH, CDR2 LQKENI. There are 15 residues in the CDR3. V shed 6 bases and J 2 bases; nucleotides not matched to a gene: 7. CDR3 in amino acids: CASSPGQGRNYGYTF. CDR3 nucleotides: TGTGCCAGCTCGCCTGGACAGGGGAGGAACTATGGCTACACCTTC.

This rearrangement joins TRBV19 to TRBJ2-3; D possibly corresponds to TRBD2 (7 bases). The CDR3 contains 14 residues. Deletions cut 7 bases from V and 6 bases from J, with 17 bases between. Germline lookup yields CDR1 LNHDA and CDR2 SQIVND (reference sequence). The CDR3 reads CASNGGGPTDTQYF. CDR3 DNA: TGTGCCAGTAACGGCGGGGGCCCCACGGATACGCAGTATTTT.

The V and J genes are TRBV25-1 and TRBJ2-1, with 9 bases matching TRBD2. After removal of 1 base from V and 5 bases from J, the junction contained 12 bases not matched to a gene. The CDR3 has 18 residues. From germline, CDR1 is MGHDK and CDR2 SYGVNS. The CDR3 region is CASSEFLESGLAHNEQFF. CDR3 DNA: TGTGCCAGCAGTGAATTCCTGGAATCGGGACTAGCTCACAATGAGCAGTTCTTC.

This clone has only a few counts. The rearrangement uses TRBV28 and TRBJ1-4; D gene ambiguous. Deletions cut 6 bases from V and 0 bases from J, with 8 bases between. This CDR3 is 14 amino acids long. Germline V gives CDR1 MDHEN, CDR2 SYDVKM. CDR3 sequence: CASSRGSTNEKLFF. CDR3 in DNA: TGTGCCAGCAGCCGGGGATCAACTAATGAAAAACTGTTTTTT.

The chain has TRBV7-2 and TRBJ1-6; D not certain. V was trimmed by 2 bases and J by 7 bases, leaving 24 bases between them. Germline assignment: CDR1 SGHTA and CDR2 FQGNSA. The CDR3 contains 19 residues. CDR3 in amino acids: CASSLRAVNGERVNSPLHF. The CDR3 DNA follows: TGTGCCAGCAGCTTAAGAGCGGTAAACGGGGAGCGCGTGAATTCACCCCTCCACTTT.

The gene calls are TRBV27 and TRBJ1-2; the D gene is possibly TRBD1 (5 bases). The CDR3 covers 16 residues. V was cut by 5 bases and J by 7 bases, with 23 bases left in between. CDR1 is MNHEY and CDR2 is SMNVEV in the germline V gene (reference sequence). The CDR3 DNA reads as TGTGCCAGCAGTCCCTCTGCGGGGGGGAGCTATGGTGGCTACACCTTC. It encodes CASSPSAGGSYGGYTF.

Worth noting for this clone: The conserved phenylalanine or tryptophan normally closing the CDR3 is absent here, so this likely arose from a read error. The limits of the CDR3 on the DNA are not certain, so only TCRdb's listed CDR3 is given. V and J are TRBV29-1 and TRBJ2-3; the table's D call, TRBD2, has no DNA check behind it. Germline CDR1 SQVTM, CDR2 ANQGSEA. The CDR3 length is 10 residues, termini included. The CDR3 here is CSVDAERGVL.

The genes are TRBV10-1 and TRBJ1-1; maybe TRBD1 (5 bases). Germline lookup yields CDR1 WNHNN and CDR2 SYGVQD (reference sequence). This CDR3 contains 22 residues. V was cut by 0 bases and J by 4 bases, with 33 bases left in between. The DNA of the CDR3 is TGCGCCAGCAGTGAGTCGGGGGGGGGACGAATCGGGCAAGGGGCGACGGGCACTGAAGCTTTCTTT. This encodes CASSESGGGRIGQGATGTEAFF.

This chain uses TRBV2 with TRBJ1-1, with 8 bases aligning to TRBD1. This CDR3 region has 17 residues. Germline-derived CDR1 and CDR2 are SNHLY and FYNNEI. The J segment lost 1 base and the V segment lost 2 bases, leaving 9 bases of the junction unmatched. The CDR3 loop is CASSEMARTGTNTEAFF. The DNA of the CDR3 is TGTGCCAGCAGTGAAATGGCCCGGACAGGGACGAACACTGAAGCTTTCTTT.

The rearrangement uses TRBV19 and TRBJ2-7, with 8 nucleotides matching TRBD1. From germline, CDR1 is LNHDA and CDR2 SQIVND (reference sequence). CDR3 length: 13 residues. The V and J ends lost 8 bases and 3 bases, in that order; junction bases with no gene match: 6. The CDR3 sequence: CASGTGFSYEQYF. The CDR3 nucleotides read TGTGCCAGTGGGACAGGCTTTAGCTACGAGCAGTACTTC.

The chain links TRBV5-4 to TRBJ2-7; D is perhaps TRBD1 (6 bases). The V gene lost 4 bases and the J gene lost 6 bases, with 14 bases spanning the gap. Per the germline V gene, CDR1 is SGHNT and CDR2 is YYREEE (reference sequence). The CDR3 consists of 13 residues. The CDR3 nucleotides read TGTGCCAGCAGCACGGGACACCGACCCGAGCAGTACTTC. This encodes CASSTGHRPEQYF.

This sequence joins TRBV5-1 and TRBJ1-3; D not resolved. V gave up 5 bases and J gave up 4 bases, with 10 bases separating them. CDR3 length equals 13 residues. Germline V gene sequence: CDR1 SGHRS, CDR2 YFSETQ. CDR3 nucleotide sequence: TGCGCCAGCAGACCGGTTTTCGGAAACACCATATATTTT. Translating it yields CASRPVFGNTIYF. Using reference TRBV5-1 and TRBJ1-3 for the parts outside the CDR3, the full variable domain is KAGVTQTPRYLIKTRGQQVTLSCSPISGHRSVSWYQQTPGQGLQFLFEYFSETQRNKGNFPGRFSGRQFSNSRSEMNVSTLELGDSALYLCASRPVFGNTIYFGEGSWLTVV.

This clone came up once. The genes are TRBV10-3 and TRBJ2-7; D is unclear. Trimming shortened V by 4 bases and J by 2 bases, and 18 bases separated the two germline ends. This CDR3 is built from 16 residues. Germline V lookup: CDR1 ENHRY, CDR2 SYGVKD. The CDR3 DNA is TGTGCCATCAGTGTCGGCGGTTCCTTATCTCCCTACGAGCAGTACTTC. Amino acid sequence: CAISVGGSLSPYEQYF.

The chain uses TRBV6-5 and TRBJ1-5; TRBD1 might be the D (5 bases). The CDR3 has 14 residues. V lost 5 bases to trimming and J lost 7 bases, with 15 bases between them. Germline V CDR1 and CDR2: MNHEY, SVGAGI. The CDR3 nucleotides are TGTGCCAGCAGTAGGGGTGCACGAGGACAGCCCCAGCATTTT. This gives the protein CASSRGARGQPQHF.

V usage is TRBV30 and J usage is TRBJ1-2; D may be TRBD1 (6 bases). The germline gives CDR1 GTSNPN, CDR2 SVGIG (reference sequence). The ends were cut back, 3 bases at V and 4 bases at J, with 15 bases in the middle. CDR3 length equals 14 residues. CDR3 nucleotide sequence: TGTGCCTGGAGCCCCTCCAGGACAGCCTATGGCTACACCTTC. It codes for CAWSPSRTAYGYTF.

Concerning this clone itself: In the same sample, other DNA sequences code for this CDR3. V usage is TRBV30 and J usage is TRBJ1-5, with 9 bases matching TRBD1. CDR1 and CDR2 from the germline V gene are GTSNPN and SVGIG (reference sequence). This CDR3 is 13 amino acids long. V shed 5 bases and J 1 base; nucleotides not matched to a gene: 0. CDR3 region: CAWDRGSNQPQHF. CDR3 nucleotide sequence: TGTGCCTGGGACAGGGGGAGCAATCAGCCCCAGCATTTT.

Only a few counts were recorded for this clone. V is TRBV3-1 (or the pseudogene TRBV3-2) and J is TRBJ2-5, with 8 nucleotides matching TRBD2. The CDR3 covers 14 residues. Germline V CDR1 and CDR2: LGHDT, YNNKEL (reference sequence). V gave up 3 bases and J gave up 5 bases; unmatched junction bases: 5. CDR3 coding DNA: TGTGCCAGCAGCCACTGGACTAGCCTCGAGACCCAGTACTTC. It specifies CASSHWTSLETQYF.

The chain has TRBV9 and TRBJ1-2, with a tentative D call TRBD1 (5 bases). The V gene's germline CDR1 is SGDLS and CDR2 YYNGEE. This CDR3 contains 15 residues. The V end lost 3 bases, the J end lost 0 bases, and 12 bases lay between the germline ends. The DNA of the CDR3 is TGTGCCAGCAGCGAGGCAGACAGTTCTAACTATGGCTACACCTTC. Amino acid sequence: CASSEADSSNYGYTF.

In its sample, this clone was seen a few times. The chain uses TRBV6-2 or TRBV6-3 and TRBJ1-1, with D unclear. The length of the CDR3 is 12 residues. The V end was cut by 3 bases, the J end by 1 base, with 3 bases between. The V gene's germline CDR1 is MNHEY and CDR2 SVGEGT. The CDR3 protein is CASSYRNTEAFF. In nucleotides, the CDR3 is TGTGCCAGCAGTTATAGGAACACTGAAGCTTTCTTT.